The rows below give T cell receptor beta chains drawn from one sample of a study of blood T cell repertoires in COVID-19. Clones were read by immunoSEQ multiplex PCR, and TCRdb kept only the in-frame ones, dropping some. The sample records about 93,000 clones, roughly nine tenths being singletons. Material for sequencing was peripheral blood. The source is a human donor with active COVID-19. The donor label of this sample is uncertain. Each CDR3 is given with its conserved first and last residue. A D gene is named only where the DNA matches it firmly. Only part of the rows carry a size: once, few, many, or a class if the clone is expanded.

J	D	V	size	CDR3	DNA
TRBJ1-1	-	TRBV19	-	CASSKTVNTEAFF	TGTGCCAGTAGTAAAACAGTGAACACTGAAGCTTTCTTT
TRBJ2-7	-	TRBV7-9	-	CASSLQGPSYEQYF	TGTGCCAGCAGCTTACAGGGGCCCAGTTACGAGCAGTACTTC
TRBJ1-2	-	TRBV7-2	-	CASSLDPGNYGYTF	TGTGCCAGCAGCTTAGATCCAGGCAACTATGGCTACACCTTC
TRBJ1-2	TRBD1	TRBV15	-	CATSRGTGQGLGYTF	TGTGCCACCAGCAGAGGGACGGGACAGGGGTTGGGCTACACCTTC
TRBJ1-2	-	TRBV7-9	-	CASSLGIQGLFWDYGYTF	TGTGCCAGCAGCTTAGGGATTCAGGGACTTTTTTGGGACTATGGCTACACCTTC
TRBJ2-3	-	TRBV7-2	-	CASSRGAGLTDTQYF	TGTGCCAGCAGCAGAGGAGCGGGCCTCACAGATACGCAGTATTTT
TRBJ1-1	-	TRBV21-1	-	CASSTQQGQGMITEAFF	TGTGCCAGCAGCACACAACAGGGACAGGGGATGATCACTGAAGCTTTCTTT
TRBJ1-6	TRBD1	TRBV5-6	-	CASSFLGQSNSPLHF	TGTGCCAGCAGCTTCTTGGGACAGTCCAATTCACCCCTCCACTTT
TRBJ2-7	-	TRBV27	-	CASSPEFGSYEQYF	TGTGCCAGCAGTCCCGAGTTTGGCTCCTACGAGCAGTACTTC
TRBJ2-1	-	TRBV4-3	-	CASSQDLDIYNEQFF	TGCGCCAGCAGCCAAGATCTTGACATTTACAATGAGCAGTTCTTC
TRBJ1-3	TRBD1	TRBV3-1/TRBV3-2	-	CASSSSTGGHSGNTIYF	TGTGCCAGCAGCTCATCGACAGGGGGCCACTCTGGAAACACCATATATTTT
TRBJ1-5	TRBD1	TRBV20-1	-	CSASWSGGGQPQHF	TGCAGTGCTAGTTGGTCAGGGGGCGGCCAGCCCCAGCATTTT
TRBJ2-2	TRBD1	TRBV14	-	CASSQAGTANTGELFF	TGTGCCAGCAGCCAAGCTGGGACAGCGAACACCGGGGAGCTGTTTTTT
TRBJ1-1	-	TRBV28	-	CASSTPGNTEAFF	TGTGCCAGCAGTACCCCGGGGAACACTGAAGCTTTCTTT
TRBJ2-1	-	TRBV29-1	-	CSVERGRQTYNEQFF	TGCAGCGTTGAACGTGGGCGACAAACCTACAATGAGCAGTTCTTC
TRBJ2-7	-	TRBV3-1/TRBV3-2	-	CASSQDPGAAGEQYF	TGTGCCAGCAGCCAAGATCCAGGGGCCGCCGGCGAGCAGTACTTC
TRBJ2-7	TRBD2	TRBV19	-	CASSMGLSGTRYYEQYF	TGTGCCAGTAGTATGGGGCTCTCCGGGACTAGATACTACGAGCAGTACTTC
TRBJ2-3	-	TRBV14	-	CASSQDLVRGDTQYF	TGTGCCAGCAGCCAAGATCTGGTGCGGGGAGATACGCAGTATTTT
TRBJ2-6	-	TRBV27	-	CASSLTGPGANVLTF	TGTGCCAGCAGTTTAACGGGTCCTGGGGCCAACGTCCTGACTTTC
TRBJ2-7	-	TRBV7-8	-	CASSGGTDNYEQYF	TGTGCCAGCAGCGGGGGGACAGATAACTACGAGCAGTACTTC
TRBJ2-1	-	TRBV19	-	CASSIPGGPSYNEQFF	TGTGCCAGTAGTATCCCGGGGGGCCCCTCCTACAATGAGCAGTTCTTC
TRBJ2-7	TRBD1	TRBV20-1	-	CSASPRTGQYEQYF	TGCAGTGCTAGTCCCCGGACAGGTCAATACGAGCAGTACTTC
TRBJ2-2	-	TRBV7-8	-	CASSLTRLTTGELFF	TGTGCCAGCAGCTTAACCAGGTTAACTACCGGGGAGCTGTTTTTT
TRBJ1-6	TRBD1	TRBV3-1/TRBV3-2	-	CASSQSTGGEAPLHF	TGTGCCAGCAGCCAATCGACAGGGGGCGAAGCACCCCTCCACTTT
TRBJ2-3	TRBD1	TRBV4-1	once	CASSQAGQGSDTQYF	TGCGCCAGCAGCCAAGCCGGACAGGGGTCAGATACGCAGTATTTT
TRBJ2-7	TRBD2	TRBV6-2/TRBV6-3	-	CASSHGGYIEQYF	TGTGCCAGCAGCCACGGGGGGTACATCGAGCAGTACTTC
TRBJ2-1	-	TRBV7-2	-	CASSLSGGARYNEQFF	TGTGCCAGCAGCTTATCTGGTGGGGCCCGCTACAATGAGCAGTTCTTC
TRBJ2-2	TRBD1	TRBV11-3	-	CASSSEDRANTGELFF	TGTGCCAGCAGCTCGGAGGACAGGGCGAACACCGGGGAGCTGTTTTTT
TRBJ1-4	TRBD1	TRBV4-2	-	CASSQSPGGVNEKLFF	TGTGCCAGCAGCCAATCGCCAGGGGGCGTTAATGAAAAACTGTTTTTT
TRBJ1-2	TRBD1	TRBV4-3	-	CASSLRRDRVNYGYTF	TGCGCCAGCAGCCTTCGCCGGGACAGGGTCAACTATGGCTACACCTTC
TRBJ1-2	-	TRBV6-2/TRBV6-3	-	CASSFSWGDNYGYTF	TGTGCCAGCAGTTTCTCTTGGGGGGACAACTATGGCTACACCTTC
TRBJ1-1	TRBD1	TRBV10-3	-	CAIGGTAGNTEAFF	TGTGCCATCGGAGGGACAGCAGGGAACACTGAAGCTTTCTTT
TRBJ1-2	-	TRBV19	-	CASSIRQTITTNYGYTF	TGTGCCAGTAGTATTAGACAGACAATTACTACTAACTATGGCTACACCTTC
TRBJ1-2	-	TRBV9	-	CAPNRDYGYTF	TGTGCACCTAACCGGGACTATGGCTACACCTTC
TRBJ1-2	TRBD1	TRBV15	-	CATSRAGTGAVSNYGYTF	TGTGCCACCAGCAGAGCCGGGACAGGGGCCGTCTCTAACTATGGCTACACCTTC
TRBJ2-6	-	TRBV5-4	-	CASSRDTVSGANVLTF	TGTGCCAGCAGCCGGGACACTGTCTCTGGGGCCAACGTCCTGACTTTC
TRBJ2-5	TRBD1	TRBV10-3	-	CAIKMGTGMWETQYF	TGTGCCATCAAAATGGGGACAGGGATGTGGGAGACCCAGTACTTC
TRBJ1-2	-	TRBV5-5	-	CASSFDGVYGYTF	TGTGCCAGCAGCTTCGACGGGGTATATGGCTACACCTTC
TRBJ2-3	TRBD1	TRBV6-6	-	CASRAGQGLIDTQYF	TGTGCCAGCAGGGCGGGACAGGGGCTTATAGATACGCAGTATTTT
TRBJ1-2	-	TRBV12-2	-	CASRPGKGTEDYGYTF	TGTGCAAGTCGCCCTGGAAAGGGGACAGAGGACTATGGCTACACCTTC
TRBJ2-1	-	TRBV7-2	-	CASSNSAASYNEQFF	TGTGCCAGCTCCAATAGCGCAGCCTCCTACAATGAGCAGTTCTTC
TRBJ1-1	-	TRBV5-6	-	CASSRPGLGNTEAFF	TGTGCCAGCAGCCGACCGGGACTCGGGAACACTGAAGCTTTCTTT